This T cell receptor beta chain was sequenced in a study of cytomegalovirus exposure and HLA in healthy donors (dated 2017 in TCRdb). Regarding the complete study: An earlier analysis of some 500 of the donors reported about 290 Gb of sequence data and about 100 million unique TCR beta sequences from around 200 million T cells. Of the 300 to 400 genotyped donors, approximately 80% fell in the genetic ancestry cluster associated with self-reported Caucasian donors. The T cell repertoires of several hundred subjects were profiled by immunosequencing and related to cytomegalovirus serostatus. Besides the first cohort of 666 subjects, a separate validation cohort made up of roughly 120 different subjects was used. Roughly 300 gigabases of sequencing data and some 85 million unique TCR sequences were included in an early release covering about 600 HLA-typed donors. Typing coverage differed by locus: A, B, C, DRB1 and DQB1 were typed in about 620-630 donors, DQA1 in approximately 520, DPA1 in roughly 590, and DPB1 in around 440. HLA typing included class I and class II loci at four-digit resolution. Every discovery cohort repertoire had been produced on one sequencing platform. Rather than drawing on any new phenotypic data, the later analysis identified candidate immune exposures from TCR beta sequences and the way those sequences occurred across donors. Among roughly 400 genotyped donors of the cohort, an average of roughly 240,000 unique TCR beta nucleotide sequences were sequenced per donor, 15% to 20% of them non-productive. The study aimed to test whether cataloging public T cell receptors could reveal signatures of past pathogen exposure. To decide whether each TCR beta V gene segment behaved as functional or pseudogenic, an earlier analysis of some 580 of the donors relied on high-throughput TCR beta sequencing. Several DR-DQ haplotypes were handled as single units for association and clustering, since linkage in the cohort was strong. A later analysis re-examined previously published TCR beta repertoires from roughly 650 donors and added high-resolution HLA genotyping to investigate patterns of TCR occurrence. To predict cytomegalovirus infection status, the study brought together high-throughput TCR immunosequencing, statistical association of individual TCRs with disease status, and machine learning. In a later genetic analysis, genome-wide SNP genotypes for about 55% of the roughly 700 donors were used, and that subset was treated as a discovery cohort. Donor age, sex, ethnicity and CMV serostatus were compiled alongside the repertoire data. The research as a whole found: In vitro tests confirmed that a few of the cytomegalovirus-associated TCR beta chains recognize cytomegalovirus antigens. Because HLA typing was unavailable for some donors at each locus, only the typed subset was used in association tests. A later analysis found that TCR association rates varied across HLA loci, with DRB1 alleles showing the most associated TCRs and HLA-C alleles the fewest. An earlier analysis of approximately 570 of the donors showed that most TCR beta V segments appeared in productive rearrangements either about 87% or about 30% of the time, which broadly matched IMGT annotations. Because counts were too low, approximately 18 rarely observed V segments, including chromosome 9 orphons, were excluded from the earlier analysis of 587 of the donors. In a later analysis, HLA-associated TCR beta chains showed more clonal expansion and lower generation probabilities than non-associated chains that were equally common. Linkage disequilibrium might explain the correlated functional status among segregating V segments, but an unknown experimental factor could not be excluded. Only TCR beta chains were sequenced in this cohort, and the absence of alpha or paired-chain data limited detectable features. Across donors, most TCR sequences were observed very rarely, whereas some public TCRs were present in many individuals. A cluster of highly shared sequence variants was judged likely to be a technical artifact of the sequencing pipeline. When HLA alleles, especially DR and DQ, strongly co-occurred, TCR associations were difficult to assign to individual alleles. A later analysis associated roughly 17,000 TCR beta sequences with specific HLA alleles at a false discovery rate of 0.05. In a later analysis, most CMV-associated TCR beta chains were found to appear HLA-restricted, with HLA associations seemingly driven largely by CMV exposure. According to a later genetic analysis, donors in an Asian-associated ancestry cluster had fewer N-insertions in productive TCRs than the approximately 700-donor mean. Immune exposure information for the cohort was limited to CMV serostatus. The authors suggested that the approach could potentially be extended to other disease states and immunological phenotypes. A further reported finding was that TCR beta sequences accurately predicted the HLA-A and HLA-B alleles for most subjects in the first cohort. An association between a missense DCLRE1C variant and V-gene and J-gene trimming of TCR beta chains was found in a later genetic analysis and replicated in an independent cohort. In the study, approximately 150 TCR beta chains were listed as associated with cytomegalovirus. The classifier was reported to diagnose cytomegalovirus status with high specificity and sensitivity in both the original cohort and the validation cohort. The presence/absence analyses assumed that sequencing depth was roughly uniform across donors, and that assumption may not be true. Several of the top co-occurrence clusters appeared to be linked to parvovirus B19, influenza, CMV and Epstein-Barr virus, according to a later analysis.

The cohort comprised fewer than 700 healthy bone marrow donors. All cohort members were sampled while nominally healthy, although unrecorded immune exposures were likely present. The donor was CMV seropositive and belonged to the group of around 300 seropositive cohort members. Each donor provided a peripheral blood sample, and peripheral blood mononuclear cells were used for TCR beta sequencing. Genomic DNA was extracted from the blood cell samples with the Qiagen DNeasy Blood Extraction Kit. With regard to this clone: What antigen it recognizes has not been identified. No much larger clonotype is one base removed from it; base qualities were not supplied.

Libraries were built with the immunoSEQ multiplex PCR assay. A mixture of 60 forward primers for TCR Vbeta segments and 13 reverse primers for TCR Jbeta segments was used in the multiplex PCR. Amplification of the CDR3 region of rearranged TCR beta genes was performed with a multiplex PCR assay on genomic DNA. Amplified TCR beta libraries were sequenced as 87-base-pair reads on the Illumina HiSeq System. Concerning the study's data processing: A later analysis tallied approximately 87 million unique TCR beta chains across the 666 repertoires, and approximately 9.9 million of those chains were shared by two or more donors. To remove PCR and sequencing errors, raw reads were error-corrected and collapsed into unique sequences using a nearest-neighbor algorithm that merged closely related sequences. Alignment of CDR3 sequences to IMGT reference sequences was used to assign V, D and J gene segments. Each retained sequence needed at least a six-nucleotide match to both a V gene segment and a J gene segment. A rearrangement was called productive if the CDR3 had no stop codons and remained in frame with V and J, and every other rearrangement was called non-productive. Following IMGT convention, CDR3 was defined as the stretch from the second conserved V-encoded cysteine to the conserved J-encoded phenylalanine. The earlier analysis of about 590 of the donors excluded sequences that lacked an unambiguous match to a single V gene segment. An earlier analysis of 587 of the donors called V segments functional above 56.7% productive rearrangements and segregating when the between-donor standard deviation exceeded 5%. A statistical classification framework was built to diagnose cytomegalovirus status from the catalog of TCR beta chain sequences. In a later analysis, TCR nucleotide sequences were compared against IMGT/GENE-DB human TR gene sequences so that V and J genes could be assigned. The TCRdist pipeline was used in a later analysis to assign CDR3 sequences and most-parsimonious VDJ recombination scenarios. In a later analysis, each TCR beta chain was defined by its CDR3 amino acid sequence together with its V-gene family, and reads lacking a unique V-gene family were excluded. To address suspected cross-contamination and a sequencing artifact, a later analysis removed over 500 highly shared, low-generation-probability nucleotide sequences. For each public chain, a later analysis derived a clonal expansion index from normalized ranks of inferred template counts within each repertoire. In a later analysis, generation probabilities were computed with a VDJ recombination model fitted to out-of-frame rearrangements, and the resulting probabilities were checked against IGoR. A later analysis scored TCR-TCR, TCR-HLA and TCR-CMV co-occurrence with hypergeometric tests, applying a repertoire-size bias correction to TCR pairs. A later analysis estimated false discovery rates by permuting HLA or CMV assignments 20 times. A later analysis grouped co-occurring TCRs with DBSCAN, adding TCRdist sequence similarity when clustering within HLA-allele-positive subsets. For co-occurrence clustering, repertoires with fewer than 30,000 or more than 120,000 public chains were excluded, along with roughly five repertoires with anomalous nucleotide sharing. TCRdb retrieved this table from immuneACCESS and kept in-frame rearrangements only. Not all clones are present; in checked studies, unresolved V genes account for under half, and no reason is known for the remainder. That table is the source of V, J and clone size, and D and trimming were worked out from the DNA. This sample gives roughly 100,000 clones in total; 60% to 80% of them show up just once. The ten largest clones take up 7.5% to 10% of the sample.

Sequencing was done on a sample of PBMCs. The TCR sequence derives from a woman aged 40 to 55 in good health and CMV-seropositive.

The DNA is as follows: TGCGCCAGCAGCCAAGTCGGAGGGGGCGGTTTCTACGAGCAGTACTTC. Its product reads: CASSQVGGGGFYEQYF. The chain couples TRBV4-3 to TRBJ2-7; possibly the D gene is TRBD1, per 7 matching bases. Trimming costs V 1 base and J 3 bases, and their ends lie 16 bases apart. Via the germline V gene, CDR1 is LGHNA and CDR2 YSLEER. From the cysteine up to the phenylalanine, the CDR3 has a length of 16 residues. The sequence is cut down to CDR3 DNA, 48 bases in frame from base 1.